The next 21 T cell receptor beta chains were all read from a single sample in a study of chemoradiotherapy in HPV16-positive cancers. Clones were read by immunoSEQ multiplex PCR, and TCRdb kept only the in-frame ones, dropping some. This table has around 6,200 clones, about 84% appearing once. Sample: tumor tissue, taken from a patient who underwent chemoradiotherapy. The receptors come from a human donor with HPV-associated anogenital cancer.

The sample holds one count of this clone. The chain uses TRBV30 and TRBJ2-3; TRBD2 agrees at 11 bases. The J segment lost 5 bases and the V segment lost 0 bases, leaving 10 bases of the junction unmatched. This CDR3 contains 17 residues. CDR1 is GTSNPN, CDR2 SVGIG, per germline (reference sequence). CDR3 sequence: CAWSVRSLAGGEDTQYF. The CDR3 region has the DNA TGTGCCTGGAGTGTACGGTCATTAGCGGGAGGGGAAGATACGCAGTATTTT. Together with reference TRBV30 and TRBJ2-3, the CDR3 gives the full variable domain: SQTIHQWPATLVQPVGSPLSLECTVEGTSNPNLYWYRQAAGRGLQLLFYSVGIGQISSEVPQNLSASRPQDRQFILSSKKLLLSDSGFYLCAWSVRSLAGGEDTQYFGPGTRLTVL.

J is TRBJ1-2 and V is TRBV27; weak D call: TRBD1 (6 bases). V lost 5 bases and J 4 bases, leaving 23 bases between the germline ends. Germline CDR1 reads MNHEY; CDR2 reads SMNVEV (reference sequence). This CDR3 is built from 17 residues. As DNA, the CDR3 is TGTGCCAGCAGTCCCACTTATCTAGAAACAGGGACCTATGGCTACACCTTC. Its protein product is CASSPTYLETGTYGYTF.

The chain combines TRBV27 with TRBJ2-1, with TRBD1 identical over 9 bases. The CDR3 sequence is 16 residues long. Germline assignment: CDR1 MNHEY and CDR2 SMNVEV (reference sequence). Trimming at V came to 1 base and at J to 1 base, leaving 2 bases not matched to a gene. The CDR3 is CASSLLGTGSYNEQFF. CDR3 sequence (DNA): TGTGCCAGCAGTTTATTAGGGACAGGGTCCTACAATGAGCAGTTCTTC.

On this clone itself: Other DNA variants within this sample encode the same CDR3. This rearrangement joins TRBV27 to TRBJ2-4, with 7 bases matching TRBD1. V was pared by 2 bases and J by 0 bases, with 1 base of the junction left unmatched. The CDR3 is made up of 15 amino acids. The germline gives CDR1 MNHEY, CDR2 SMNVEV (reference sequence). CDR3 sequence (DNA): TGTGCCAGCAGTTTAGGGACAGAAGCCAAAAACATTCAGTACTTC. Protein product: CASSLGTEAKNIQYF.

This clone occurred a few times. The CDR3 region has the DNA TGTGCCATCAGCCTCTCTAGGGGGGAGCAGTACTTC. Its translation is CAISLSRGEQYF. The rearrangement uses TRBV10-3 and TRBJ2-7; weak D call: TRBD1 (6 bases). Germline V gene lookup returns CDR1 ENHRY and CDR2 SYGVKD. This CDR3 comprises 12 residues. V lost 6 bases and J 7 bases, leaving 13 bases between the germline ends.

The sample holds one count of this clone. Here the CDR3 reads CASSSTEIYGYTF. CDR3 bases: TGTGCCAGCAGCTCGACAGAGATCTATGGCTACACCTTC. V gene TRBV5-5 combines with J gene TRBJ1-2, with D possibly TRBD1 on 5 matching bases. Between the trimmed V and J ends, which lost 3 bases and 4 bases, there was a span of 10 bases. Germline values: CDR1 SGHKS, CDR2 YYEKEE (reference sequence). The CDR3 length is 13 residues.

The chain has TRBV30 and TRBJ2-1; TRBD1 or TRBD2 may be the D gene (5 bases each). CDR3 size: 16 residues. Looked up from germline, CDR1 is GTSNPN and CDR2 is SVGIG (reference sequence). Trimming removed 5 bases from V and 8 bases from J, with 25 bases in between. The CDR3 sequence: CAWGKDGTLRTDEQFF. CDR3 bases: TGTGCCTGGGGCAAGGACGGGACCCTTAGGACCGATGAGCAGTTCTTC.

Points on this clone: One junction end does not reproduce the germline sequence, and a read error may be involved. CDR3 DNA sequence: TGTGCCAGCAGCGAAGGACAGAGGCGGTACACCTTC. Translation: CASSEGQRRYTF. The rearrangement uses TRBV2 and TRBJ1-2; tentatively, D is TRBD1 (6 bases). Germline V gene data show CDR1 as SNHLY and CDR2 as FYNNEI. The CDR3 totals 12 residues.

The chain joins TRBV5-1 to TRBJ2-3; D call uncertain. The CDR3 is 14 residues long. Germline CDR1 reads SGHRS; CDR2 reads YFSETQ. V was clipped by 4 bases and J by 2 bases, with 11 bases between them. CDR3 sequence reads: CASSPLKPTDTQYF. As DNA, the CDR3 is TGCGCCAGCAGCCCACTAAAGCCCACAGATACGCAGTATTTT.

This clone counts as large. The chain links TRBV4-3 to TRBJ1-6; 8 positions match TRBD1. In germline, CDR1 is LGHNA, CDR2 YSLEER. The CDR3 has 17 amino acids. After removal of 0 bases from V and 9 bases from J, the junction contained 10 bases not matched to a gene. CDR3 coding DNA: TGCGCCAGCAGCCAAGAGCGGACAGGGAACTTTGGTTCACCCCTCCACTTT. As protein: CASSQERTGNFGSPLHF.

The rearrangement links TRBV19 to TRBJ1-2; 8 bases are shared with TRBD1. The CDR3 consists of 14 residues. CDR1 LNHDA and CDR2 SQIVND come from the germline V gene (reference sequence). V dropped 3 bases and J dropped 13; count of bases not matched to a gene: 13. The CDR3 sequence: CASSIGDRSSASTF. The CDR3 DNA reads TGTGCCAGTAGTATTGGGGACAGGTCTTCGGCGTCCACCTTC.

The CDR3 sequence is CAGKGGPGTQYF. The CDR3 bases are TGTGCCGGAAAGGGGGGACCCGGGACCCAGTACTTC. V and J are TRBV2 and TRBJ2-5, with D possibly being TRBD1 or TRBD2 (6 bases each). In germline, CDR1 is SNHLY, CDR2 FYNNEI. The CDR3 loop spans 12 amino acids. V lost 11 bases to trimming and J lost 7 bases, with 17 bases between them.

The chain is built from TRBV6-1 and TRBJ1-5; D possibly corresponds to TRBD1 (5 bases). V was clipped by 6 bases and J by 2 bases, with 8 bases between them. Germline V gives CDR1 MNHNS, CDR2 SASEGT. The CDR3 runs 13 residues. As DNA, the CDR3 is TGTGCCAGCAGCACAGGAGGCAATCAGCCCCAGCATTTT. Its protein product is CASSTGGNQPQHF.

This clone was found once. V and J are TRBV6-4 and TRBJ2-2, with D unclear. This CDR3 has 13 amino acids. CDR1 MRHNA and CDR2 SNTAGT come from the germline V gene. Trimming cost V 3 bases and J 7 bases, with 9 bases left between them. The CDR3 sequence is CASSEAEGGELFF. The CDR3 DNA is TGTGCCAGCAGTGAGGCTGAAGGCGGGGAGCTGTTTTTT.

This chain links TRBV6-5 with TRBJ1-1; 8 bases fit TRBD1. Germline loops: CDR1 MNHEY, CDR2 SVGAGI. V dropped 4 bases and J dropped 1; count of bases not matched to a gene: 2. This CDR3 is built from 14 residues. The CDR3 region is CASSWTGTNTEAFF. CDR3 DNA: TGTGCCAGCAGTTGGACAGGGACGAACACTGAAGCTTTCTTT.

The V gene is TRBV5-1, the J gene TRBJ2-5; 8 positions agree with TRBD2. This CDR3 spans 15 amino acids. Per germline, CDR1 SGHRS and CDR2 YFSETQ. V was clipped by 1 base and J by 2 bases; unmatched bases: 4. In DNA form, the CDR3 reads TGCGCCAGCAGCTTGAGGACGGGGGGGCAAGAGACCCAGTACTTC. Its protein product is CASSLRTGGQETQYF.

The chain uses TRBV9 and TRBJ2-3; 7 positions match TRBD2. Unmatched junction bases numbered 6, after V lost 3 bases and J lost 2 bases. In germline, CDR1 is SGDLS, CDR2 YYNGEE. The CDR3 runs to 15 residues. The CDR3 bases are TGTGCCAGCAGCGGACGAGCGGGGCTCACAGATACGCAGTATTTT. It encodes CASSGRAGLTDTQYF.

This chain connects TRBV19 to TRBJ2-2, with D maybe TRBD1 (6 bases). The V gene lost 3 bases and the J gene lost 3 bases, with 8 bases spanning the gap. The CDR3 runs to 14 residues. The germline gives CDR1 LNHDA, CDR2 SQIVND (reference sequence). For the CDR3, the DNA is TGTGCCAGTAGTATCGCAGGGGACACCGGGGAGCTGTTTTTT. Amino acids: CASSIAGDTGELFF.

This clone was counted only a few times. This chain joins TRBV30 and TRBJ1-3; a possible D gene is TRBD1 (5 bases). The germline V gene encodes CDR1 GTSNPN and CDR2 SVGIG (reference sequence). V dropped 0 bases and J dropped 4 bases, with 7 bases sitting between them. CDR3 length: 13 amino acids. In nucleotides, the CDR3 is TGTGCCTGGAGTGTCGCAGGGGGAAACACCATATATTTT. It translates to CAWSVAGGNTIYF.

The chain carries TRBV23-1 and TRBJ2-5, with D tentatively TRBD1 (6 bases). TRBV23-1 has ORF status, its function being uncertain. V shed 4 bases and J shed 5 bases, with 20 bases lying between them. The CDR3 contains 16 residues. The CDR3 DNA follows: TGCGCCAGCAGTCTCTATCAGGGGCATTATGCGGAGACCCAGTACTTC. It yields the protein CASSLYQGHYAETQYF.

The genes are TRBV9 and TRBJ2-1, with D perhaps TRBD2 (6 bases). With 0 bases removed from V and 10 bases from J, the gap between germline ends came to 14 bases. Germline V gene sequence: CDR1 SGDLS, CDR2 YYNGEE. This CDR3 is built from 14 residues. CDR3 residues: CASSVAGSGREQFF. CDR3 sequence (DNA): TGTGCCAGCAGCGTAGCGGGTAGCGGAAGAGAGCAGTTCTTC.